The sequence of this TCR beta chain was determined in a study of shared clonotypes between healthy human individuals (dated by TCRdb to the early 2020s). As for the study more broadly: The cohort comprised two women and a few men aged 18 to 49 years. For each donor, CD4 naive and CD4 memory were each given three plates, CD8 naive was given two plates, and CD8 memory was given one plate. Blood TCR repertoires of a handful of healthy adults were deeply sequenced to estimate repertoire size and the extent of clonotype sharing between individuals. To increase sequencing depth and limit assay-specific biases, different laboratories used diverse techniques to prepare libraries and sequence TCR repertoires. Each donor's leukapheresis produced roughly between about 0.8 and 10 billion PBMCs.

On this clone: Its target antigen remains unknown. No base quality values were provided; no much bigger clone lies one nucleotide off.

The research as a whole found: Higher generation probabilities were observed for clonotypes shared by all four sorted-subset donors than for non-shared clonotypes. Sampling was limited to blood, and TCR repertoires in tissue likely differ from TCR repertoires in blood. Pairwise subsampling indicated that sequencing depth was expected to affect the degree of clonotype sharing among donors. Incomplete sequencing was indicated by rarefaction of sorted-subset datasets, despite the large sequencing depth. Estimated clonotype richness was generally larger for naive than for memory subsets. The small number of donors limited the genetic and exposure-history diversity represented. When a few donors were compared, the shared fraction of clonotypes was about 5.4% for naive CD4, over 3% for naive CD8, roughly 2.5% for memory CD4, and around 0.37% for memory CD8.

Inclusive of the bounding cysteine and phenylalanine, the CDR3 is 13 residues long. The retained sequence is limited to the CDR3, 39 bases, with the frame set at the first base. V is cut by 0 bases and J by 6 bases, and the space between the germline ends is 7 bases. Via the germline V gene (reference sequence), CDR1 is LNHNV and CDR2 YYDKDF. TCR CDR3 regions were amplified from genomic DNA by multiplex PCR using the deep immunoSEQ assay. Extracted genomic DNA from each cell subset was distributed evenly across all wells of several immunoSEQ 96-well plates, and each plate was treated as a replicate. For sorted subsets, each replicate PCR was loaded with 200 ng genomic DNA, equivalent to 30,000 to 35,000 T cell genomes. The purified libraries were quantified using a Qubit 3.0 fluorometer, sized with a Bioanalyzer 2100, and then quantified again using the KAPA Library Quantification kit. Each immunoSEQ 96-well plate was sequenced on its own single-read 150-cycle Illumina NextSeq 550 flow cell. The study's processing was this. Because only junctional sequences without quality scores were contained in the immunoSEQ output, filtering matching that applied to full-length reads could not be performed. To assign V/J genes and CDR3, sequences were annotated against IMGT germline references using PyIR, a Python wrapper for IgBLAST v1.9. Any read was removed if the V/J assignment was weak (E-value above 1e-6), the CDR3 was missing, or the read contained stop codons, out-of-frame junctions, or ambiguous translated residues. V3J clonotypes were defined as sequences sharing an identical inferred V gene, J gene, and CDR3 amino acid sequence. The percentage overlap between two repertoires was calculated by dividing the number of shared unique clonotypes by the size of the smaller repertoire. Richness of each repertoire was evaluated using RTK rarefaction, the Chao1 estimator, and Recon v2.1 estimates of unobserved clonotypes. Generation probabilities for all TCRbeta clonotypes obtained by the gDNA method from four donors were computed using OLGA. TCRdb took this table from immuneACCESS and kept in-frame rearrangements with V and J called. Such tables lack part of the clones; where checked against another copy, unresolved V genes explain under half of the gap, and the rest is unexplained. From that table come the V and J calls and clone size; the DNA was used to work out D and trimming. This sample is represented by around 650,000 clones; approximately 96% of them were singletons. Jointly, the top ten make up less than 0.12% of the sample.

CD8 naive samples were CD45RO-negative cells positively selected for CCR7, giving a CD45RA+CCR7+ population that excluded TemRA cells. Donors were healthy HIV-negative adults with no recently reported acute infections or vaccinations. All donors were Caucasian adults living in Nashville, Tennessee, USA. Blood was obtained by leukapheresis, after which PBMCs were separated by Ficoll-Histopaque density gradient centrifugation and cryopreserved in liquid nitrogen vapor phase. Purity and quantity of every magnetically sorted T cell population were checked by analytical flow cytometry. Genomic DNA was isolated from each sorted fraction and quantified by UV absorbance on a Nanodrop 2000c.

Recombination connected TRBV15 to TRBJ2-3; the D gene cannot be named for sure. The sample was naive CD8+ T cells sorted from blood. The sample's cell subset or site label, decoded: CD45RA+CCR7+. The receptor was derived from a young woman in good health. The bases are TGTGCCACCAGCAGAGATACATCGGATACGCAGTATTTT. It specifies CATSRDTSDTQYF.